These 16 T cell receptor beta chains came from one sample sequenced in a study of blood T cells in healthy people across ages. Using a J-beta primer mix together with a sample-barcoded 5' primer, a second PCR was run for roughly 6 to 12 cycles. TCRdb re-derived calls from the 5' RACE reads in MiXCR, one entry per CDR3 protein. The sample holds hundreds of thousands of distinct CDR3 sequences; approximately 52% are singletons and the top ten take approximately 13%. The specimen sequenced was blood. The receptors shown here come from a woman aged 80 or older in good health.

The chain combines TRBV7-3 with TRBJ2-1; possibly TRBD2 for D (6 bases). Deletions cut 5 bases from V and 0 bases from J, with 17 bases between. Germline loops: CDR1 SGHTA, CDR2 FQGTGA. The CDR3 is made up of 17 amino acids. CDR3 DNA sequence: TGTGCCAGCAGCCCAAGGGACTCGACGAGCTCCTACAATGAGCAGTTCTTC. Its protein product is CASSPRDSTSSYNEQFF.

The rearrangement joins TRBV14 to TRBJ1-2; perhaps TRBD1 as D (6 bases). The germline CDR1 and CDR2 sequences are SGHDN and FVKESK. The CDR3 contains 15 residues. V was shortened by 0 bases and J by 8 bases, with 16 bases between the two germline ends. The CDR3 sequence: CASSQDQRGARGYTF. The DNA of the CDR3 is TGTGCCAGCAGCCAAGATCAACGGGGGGCGCGGGGCTACACCTTC.

The chain recombines TRBV12-3 or TRBV12-4 with TRBJ1-2; TRBD1 matches at 7 bases. The V segment lost 2 bases and the J segment 4 bases; nucleotides outside the gene matches: 7. CDR3 length: 15 residues. CDR3 sequence: CASSLRAGGVYGYTF. The CDR3 DNA is TGTGCCAGCAGTTTAAGGGCAGGGGGAGTCTATGGCTACACCTTC.

Details on this clonotype: A read error may explain this, as a much larger clone is one base away. The chain links TRBV7-2 to TRBJ2-1; no firm D call. The DNA end is a closer match to TRBJ2-7, so the J assignment may be wrong. The V gene's germline CDR1 is SGHTA and CDR2 FQGNSA. This CDR3 has 15 amino acids. CDR3 DNA sequence: TGTGCCAGCAGGGGTGGGAAGTTCTCCTACAATGAGCAGTACTTC. Translating gives CASRGGKFSYNEQYF.

On this clonotype itself: A much larger clone is a single base away; this may be a read error. CDR3 DNA sequence: TGTGTCACCAGTGATCCCCGCAGGGGGCGGGAAAATGAGCAGTTCTTC. This translates into CVTSDPRRGRENEQFF. V is TRBV24-1 and J is TRBJ2-1, with TRBD1 identical over 8 bases. The CDR3 runs to 16 residues. Germline-derived CDR1 and CDR2 are KGHDR and SFDVKD.

A word on this clonotype: This sequence may be a read error, since a much larger clone differs from it by one base. This rearrangement joins TRBV5-1 to TRBJ2-1, with unresolved D. The end of the DNA fits TRBJ2-7 better, so the J call may be wrong. Germline loops: CDR1 SGHRS, CDR2 YFSETQ. The CDR3 is 21 residues long. CDR3 region: CASSFPSSGRGNGRSYNEQYF. The DNA for the CDR3 is TGCGCCAGCAGCTTCCCTTCTAGTGGAAGAGGTAATGGACGTTCCTACAATGAGCAGTACTTC.

The chain employs TRBV3-1 and TRBJ2-7, with a weak D call TRBD2 (5 bases). This CDR3 is built from 14 residues. Trimming pared 5 bases from V and 2 bases from J, leaving 13 bases between. Germline V gene lookup returns CDR1 LGHDT and CDR2 YNNKEL (reference sequence). The CDR3 DNA sequence: TGTGCCAGCAGCTGGACTCGGAGGACCTACGAGCAGTACTTC. As protein: CASSWTRRTYEQYF.

This clonotype showed up many times. V usage is TRBV5-1 and J usage is TRBJ2-1; D is ambiguous. Germline V gene lookup returns CDR1 SGHRS and CDR2 YFSETQ. V gave up 0 bases and J gave up 0 bases, with 10 bases separating them. The CDR3 is made up of 16 amino acids. CDR3 loop: CASSLGATSSYNEQFF. The CDR3 bases are TGCGCCAGCAGCTTGGGAGCGACCAGCTCCTACAATGAGCAGTTCTTC.

The chain has TRBV5-1 and TRBJ2-1, with 8 bases fitting TRBD2. From germline, CDR1 is SGHRS and CDR2 YFSETQ. V trimming: 0 bases; J trimming: 12 bases; junction bases outside the gene matches: 8. The CDR3 covers 14 residues. In DNA form, the CDR3 reads TGCGCCAGCAGCTTGGAGCTTAGCGGGGAAACGCAGTTCTTC. It codes for CASSLELSGETQFF.

This clonotype was observed many times. The CDR3: CASSQVGTSGGTDTQYF. CDR3 coding DNA: TGTGCCAGCAGCCAAGTGGGGACTAGCGGGGGCACAGATACGCAGTATTTT. The chain couples TRBV4-2 to TRBJ2-3; TRBD2 agrees at 13 bases. This CDR3 comprises 17 residues. The junction had 2 bases not matched to a gene; V was cut back by 1 base and J by 1 base. Germline CDR1 reads LGHNA; CDR2 reads YNFKEQ.

Details on this clonotype: Just one base apart from a much larger clone, this may be a read error. The chain has TRBV6-6 and TRBJ1-2; D is undetermined. Germline loops: CDR1 MNHNY, CDR2 SVGAGI (reference sequence). The CDR3 consists of 14 residues. Trimming stripped 6 bases from V and 10 bases from J, with 21 bases between. CDR3 sequence: CASSQGLVPPNYTF. CDR3 DNA sequence: TGTGCCAGCAGCCAAGGGTTAGTCCCACCCAACTACACCTTC.

In regard to this clonotype: This could be a read error, since a much larger clone is one nucleotide away. This chain joins TRBV5-1 and TRBJ2-1; 9 bases match TRBD2. The germline gives CDR1 SGHRS, CDR2 YFSETQ. There are 15 residues in the CDR3. In DNA form, the CDR3 reads TGCGCCAGCAGCTCAGCGGGAGGAGCCTACGATGAGCAGTTCTTC. Translating it yields CASSSAGGAYDEQFF.

The V call is TRBV10-3, the J call TRBJ2-5; 11 bases fit TRBD2. This CDR3 has 17 amino acids. V lost 4 bases and J lost 0; bases outside the gene matches: 7. Germline V CDR1 and CDR2: ENHRY, SYGVKD. Written as DNA, the CDR3 is TGTGCCATCAGTGCTCTAGCGGGGGGCCCCAACCAAGAGACCCAGTACTTC. Translated, it gives CAISALAGGPNQETQYF.

This clonotype has a count of ten or more. J is TRBJ2-5 and V is TRBV12-3 or TRBV12-4; D remains ambiguous. Trimming left V 2 bases short and J 2 bases short, with 12 bases between. The CDR3 sequence is 15 residues long. The CDR3 spells CASSLMLWQQETQYF. The DNA for the CDR3 is TGTGCCAGCAGTTTAATGTTATGGCAGCAAGAGACCCAGTACTTC.

The V call is TRBV5-1, the J call TRBJ2-7; D possibly corresponds to TRBD1 (6 bases). Germline CDR1 is SGHRS and CDR2 is YFSETQ. V gave up 1 base and J gave up 7 bases, with 18 bases separating them. The CDR3 consists of 15 residues. DNA of the CDR3: TGCGCCAGCAGCTTGAGGCAGGGGAATCACAATGAGCAGTACTTC. It specifies CASSLRQGNHNEQYF.

This clonotype was counted many times. The rearrangement links TRBV28 to TRBJ2-5; unclear D gene. The CDR3 consists of 15 residues. V gave up 2 bases and J gave up 5 bases, with 15 bases separating them. Germline values: CDR1 MDHEN, CDR2 SYDVKM. The CDR3 spells CASSLARPFSETQYF. CDR3 nucleotide sequence: TGTGCCAGCAGTTTAGCCAGGCCGTTCTCTGAGACCCAGTACTTC.